The 4 T cell receptor beta chains listed next were all sequenced from one sample in a study of T cell clones after liver transplantation. The protocol was immunoSEQ multiplex PCR, while the TCRdb copy is restricted to in-frame clones and leaves out a portion. The profile covers some 20,000 clones, with roughly 74% appearing a single time and roughly a third taken by the ten largest. The sequenced sample was CD8+ T cells from blood, obtained roughly 55 months after liver transplant. All receptors derive from a human patient who received a liver transplant. Some T cells may be supplied by the graft donor.

The chain links TRBV4-1 to TRBJ2-7; 8 nucleotides align to TRBD2. The germline CDR1 and CDR2 sequences are MGHRA and YSYEKL. Trimming cost V 0 bases and J 6 bases; bases outside gene matches: 10. This CDR3 comprises 16 residues. The CDR3 loop reads CASSQDGSGLAGEQYF. The CDR3 DNA sequence: TGCGCCAGCAGCCAAGATGGTAGCGGACTAGCCGGCGAGCAGTACTTC.

This clone was found once. The CDR3 reads CASSGGTDEQFF. CDR3 nucleotides: TGTGCCAGCAGTGGGGGAACGGATGAGCAGTTCTTC. The V and J genes are TRBV9 and TRBJ2-1, with D possibly being TRBD1 or TRBD2 (5 bases each). V lost 5 bases to trimming and J lost 8 bases, with 11 bases between them. The CDR3 has 12 amino acids. Germline lookup yields CDR1 SGDLS and CDR2 YYNGEE.

The chain links TRBV6-4 to TRBJ1-1, with a tentative D call TRBD1 (5 bases). The V and J ends lost 3 bases and 2 bases respectively, with 10 bases between them. Germline V CDR1 and CDR2: MRHNA, SNTAGT. The CDR3 length is 14 residues. The CDR3 DNA follows: TGTGCCAGCAGTGAAGGGGACGTTAACACTGAAGCTTTCTTT. This translates into CASSEGDVNTEAFF.

V usage is TRBV4-2 and J usage is TRBJ1-4; D may be TRBD1 (5 bases). CDR3 length equals 15 residues. CDR1 is LGHNA, CDR2 YNFKEQ, per germline. Trimming took 0 bases from V and 7 from J, leaving 12 bases between them. CDR3 nucleotide sequence: TGTGCCAGCAGCCAAGAAAGAATGGGGGGTGAAAAACTGTTTTTT. Protein product: CASSQERMGGEKLFF.